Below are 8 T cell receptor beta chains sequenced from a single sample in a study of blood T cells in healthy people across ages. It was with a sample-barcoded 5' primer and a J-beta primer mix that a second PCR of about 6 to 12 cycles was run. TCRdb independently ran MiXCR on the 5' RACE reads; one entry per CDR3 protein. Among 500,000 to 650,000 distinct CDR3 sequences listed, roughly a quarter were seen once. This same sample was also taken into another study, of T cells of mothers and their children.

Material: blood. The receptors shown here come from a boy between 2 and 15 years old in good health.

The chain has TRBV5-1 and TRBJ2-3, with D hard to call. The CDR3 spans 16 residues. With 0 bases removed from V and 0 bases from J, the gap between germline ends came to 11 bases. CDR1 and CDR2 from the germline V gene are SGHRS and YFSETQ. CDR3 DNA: TGCGCCAGCAGCTTGGTGGCTGGGGATAGCACAGATACGCAGTATTTT. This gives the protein CASSLVAGDSTDTQYF.

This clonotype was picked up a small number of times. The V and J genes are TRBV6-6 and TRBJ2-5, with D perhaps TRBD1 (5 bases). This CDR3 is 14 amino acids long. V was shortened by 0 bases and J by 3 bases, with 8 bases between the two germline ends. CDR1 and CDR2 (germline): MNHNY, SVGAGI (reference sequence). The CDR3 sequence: CASSYSRTKETQYF. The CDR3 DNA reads TGTGCCAGCAGTTACTCGAGGACAAAAGAGACCCAGTACTTC.

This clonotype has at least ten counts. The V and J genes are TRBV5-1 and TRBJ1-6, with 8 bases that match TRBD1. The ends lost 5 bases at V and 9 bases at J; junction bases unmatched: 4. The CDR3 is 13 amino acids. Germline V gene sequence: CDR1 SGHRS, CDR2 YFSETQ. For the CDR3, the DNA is TGCGCCAGCAGTACAGGGGGAGCTTCACCCCTCCACTTT. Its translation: CASSTGGASPLHF.

The CDR3 sequence is CASSPLSGSGAGELFF. As DNA, the CDR3 is TGTGCCAGCAGTCCCCTTAGTGGGTCAGGGGCCGGGGAGCTGTTTTTT. V usage is TRBV12-3 or TRBV12-4 and J usage is TRBJ2-2; possible D gene TRBD1, 6 bases. The length of the CDR3 is 16 residues. Trimming stripped 5 bases from V and 6 bases from J, with 19 bases between.

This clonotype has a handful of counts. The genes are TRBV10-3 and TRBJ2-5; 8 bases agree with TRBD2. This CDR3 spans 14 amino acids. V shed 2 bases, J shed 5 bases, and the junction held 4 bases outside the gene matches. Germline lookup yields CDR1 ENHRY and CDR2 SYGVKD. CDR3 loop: CAISESGSKETQYF. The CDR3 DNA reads TGTGCCATCAGTGAGAGCGGGAGTAAGGAGACCCAGTACTTC.

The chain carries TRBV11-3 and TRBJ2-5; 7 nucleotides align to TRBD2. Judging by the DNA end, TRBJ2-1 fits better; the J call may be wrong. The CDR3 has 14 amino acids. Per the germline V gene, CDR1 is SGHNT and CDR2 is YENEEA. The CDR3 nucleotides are TGTGCCAGCAGCGGGGGGGGTCCCCACAATGAGCAGTTCTTC. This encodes CASSGGGPHNEQFF.

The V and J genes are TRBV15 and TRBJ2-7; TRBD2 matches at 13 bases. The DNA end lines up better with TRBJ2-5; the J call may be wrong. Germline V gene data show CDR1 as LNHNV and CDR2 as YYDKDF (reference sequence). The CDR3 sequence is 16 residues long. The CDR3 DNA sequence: TGTGCCACCAGCAGGATTGGACTAGCGGGAGAAGAGACCCAGTACTTC. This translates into CATSRIGLAGEETQYF.

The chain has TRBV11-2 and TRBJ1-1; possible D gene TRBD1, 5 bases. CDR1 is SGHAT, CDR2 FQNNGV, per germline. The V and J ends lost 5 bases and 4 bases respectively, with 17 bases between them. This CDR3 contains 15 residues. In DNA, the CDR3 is TGTGCCAGCAGCAAGGGGTCAGGGCGATTCACTGAAGCTTTCTTT. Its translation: CASSKGSGRFTEAFF.